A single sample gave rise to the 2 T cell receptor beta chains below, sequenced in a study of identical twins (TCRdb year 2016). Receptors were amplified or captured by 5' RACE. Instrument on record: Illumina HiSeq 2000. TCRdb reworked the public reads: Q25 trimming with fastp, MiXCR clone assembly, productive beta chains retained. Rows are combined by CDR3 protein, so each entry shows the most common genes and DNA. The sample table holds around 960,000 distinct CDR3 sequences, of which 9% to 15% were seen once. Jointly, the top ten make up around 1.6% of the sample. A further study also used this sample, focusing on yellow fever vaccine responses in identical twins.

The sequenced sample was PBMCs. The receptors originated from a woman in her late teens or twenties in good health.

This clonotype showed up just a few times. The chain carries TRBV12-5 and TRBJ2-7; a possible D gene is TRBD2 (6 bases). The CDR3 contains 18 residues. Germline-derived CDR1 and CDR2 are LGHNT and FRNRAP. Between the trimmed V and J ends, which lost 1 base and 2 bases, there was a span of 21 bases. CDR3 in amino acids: CASGLGPKTRRGTYEQYF. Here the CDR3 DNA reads TGTGCTAGTGGTTTGGGACCGAAGACCAGGCGGGGAACCTACGAGCAGTACTTC.

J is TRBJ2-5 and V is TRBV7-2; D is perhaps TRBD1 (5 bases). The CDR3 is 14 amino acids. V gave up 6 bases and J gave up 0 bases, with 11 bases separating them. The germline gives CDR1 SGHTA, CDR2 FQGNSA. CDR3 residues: CASRKTVNQETQYF. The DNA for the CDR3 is TGTGCCAGCAGGAAGACAGTGAACCAAGAGACCCAGTACTTC. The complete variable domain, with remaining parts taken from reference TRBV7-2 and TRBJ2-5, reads GAGVSQSPSNKVTEKGKDVELRCDPISGHTALYWYRQSLGQGLEFLIYFQGNSAPDKSGLPSDRFSAERTGGSVSTLTIQRTQQEDSAVYLCASRKTVNQETQYFGPGTRLLVL.